This entry lists 24 T cell receptor beta chains sequenced from one sample in a study of T cell changes during pregnancy in multiple sclerosis. Sequenced by immunoSEQ multiplex PCR; TCRdb stores in-frame clones only, minus some. The sample records about 59,000 clones, about nine tenths being singletons. Specimen: peripheral blood, collected in the second trimester of pregnancy. These receptors all stem from a female donor in good health, enrolled as a control in a pregnancy study.

V and J are TRBV6-6 and TRBJ2-7, with 9 bases lining up with TRBD1. Trimming took 5 bases from V and 3 from J; bases not matched to a gene: 2. Looked up from germline, CDR1 is MNHNY and CDR2 is SVGAGI (reference sequence). The CDR3 loop spans 13 amino acids. In nucleotides, the CDR3 is TGTGCCAGCAGTGACAGGGGGAGCTACGAGCAGTACTTC. Protein product: CASSDRGSYEQYF.

This clone was detected once. The rearrangement links TRBV29-1 to TRBJ2-1, with 10 bases identical to TRBD2. Germline CDR1 reads SQVTM; CDR2 reads ANQGSEA. The CDR3 has 16 amino acids. V lost 2 bases and J lost 2; bases outside the gene matches: 6. The CDR3 sequence is CSVETGLAETYNEQFF. The DNA for the CDR3 is TGCAGCGTTGAAACAGGACTAGCGGAAACCTACAATGAGCAGTTCTTC.

The chain has TRBV27 and TRBJ2-1; 8 bases match TRBD2. The V gene end was trimmed by 3 bases and the J gene end by 2 bases; junction bases not matched to a gene: 3. Germline V gene data show CDR1 as MNHEY and CDR2 as SMNVEV (reference sequence). The CDR3 loop spans 15 amino acids. The CDR3 reads CASSFQRGPYNEQFF. The CDR3 coding sequence is TGTGCCAGCAGTTTTCAGCGGGGGCCCTACAATGAGCAGTTCTTC.

The V gene is TRBV4-1, the J gene TRBJ2-1, with D possibly being TRBD1 (6 bases). The germline V gene has CDR1 MGHRA and CDR2 YSYEKL. The CDR3 is 18 amino acids. Trimming removed 4 bases from V and 13 bases from J, with 32 bases in between. The CDR3 DNA follows: TGCGCCAGCAGCCGGGGCCCCCAGCTGGGGGCGCGTCCCTCCCTTCAGTTCTTC. Translation gives CASSRGPQLGARPSLQFF.

The chain employs TRBV7-8 and TRBJ2-1; 13 bases map to TRBD2. This CDR3 is 18 amino acids long. In germline, CDR1 is SGHVS, CDR2 FQNEAQ. V gave up 5 bases and J gave up 4 bases; unmatched junction bases: 11. This CDR3 reads CASSTGLAGSLPYNEQFF. For the CDR3, the DNA is TGTGCCAGCAGCACGGGACTAGCGGGGAGTTTGCCGTACAATGAGCAGTTCTTC. The full variable domain, with the rest looked up from reference TRBV7-8 and TRBJ2-1, is GAGVSQSPRYKVAKRGQDVALRCDPISGHVSLFWYQQALGQGPEFLTYFQNEAQLDKSGLPSDRFFAERPEGSVSTLKIQRTQQEDSAVYLCASSTGLAGSLPYNEQFFGPGTRLTVL.

The rearrangement uses TRBV19 and TRBJ1-4, with 10 nucleotides matching TRBD1. The CDR3 sequence is 13 residues long. Per the germline V gene, CDR1 is LNHDA and CDR2 is SQIVND (reference sequence). The junction had 7 bases not matched to a gene; V was cut back by 5 bases and J by 13 bases. CDR3 region: CASSEGQGERLFF. Here the CDR3 DNA reads TGTGCCAGTAGTGAAGGACAGGGGGAGAGACTGTTTTTT.

This CDR3 reads CASSLSLIYNYGYTF. The CDR3 DNA sequence: TGTGCCAGCAGCTTATCTCTGATCTATAACTATGGCTACACCTTC. The chain uses TRBV7-2 and TRBJ1-2; unclear D gene. This CDR3 has 15 residues. V was pared by 2 bases and J by 1 base, with 11 bases between. Per germline, CDR1 SGHTA and CDR2 FQGNSA.

This clone was observed a few times. The V gene is TRBV19, the J gene TRBJ2-2; D might be TRBD2 (6 bases). Germline CDR1 LNHDA, CDR2 SQIVND (reference sequence). V was clipped by 7 bases and J by 1 base, with 10 bases between them. The CDR3 has 14 amino acids. CDR3 residues: CASKGLRNTGELFF. CDR3 coding DNA: TGTGCCAGTAAAGGACTACGGAACACCGGGGAGCTGTTTTTT.

The V gene is TRBV30, the J gene TRBJ2-5; D is unclear. The CDR3 spans 13 residues. Germline-derived CDR1 and CDR2 are GTSNPN and SVGIG (reference sequence). Trimming took off 8 bases at V and 1 base at J, with 14 bases between the two ends. This CDR3 reads CALRSGPQETQYF. The CDR3 nucleotides are TGTGCCCTGCGATCTGGGCCCCAAGAGACCCAGTACTTC.

The chain employs TRBV13 and TRBJ2-7, with TRBD2 identical over 16 bases. The V and J ends lost 4 bases and 7 bases, in that order; junction bases with no gene match: 16. The CDR3 runs 19 residues. Looked up from germline, CDR1 is PRHDT and CDR2 is FYEKMQ (reference sequence). The CDR3 reads CASSSNPYGTSGRAVEQYF. CDR3 nucleotides: TGTGCCAGCAGCTCCAACCCATATGGGACTAGCGGGAGGGCCGTTGAGCAGTACTTC.

The rearrangement links TRBV5-4 to TRBJ2-1, with 7 bases aligning to TRBD1. Germline CDR1 and CDR2: SGHNT and YYREEE (reference sequence). CDR3 length: 12 amino acids. Trimming removed 5 bases from V and 13 bases from J; junction bases left unmatched: 9. CDR3 bases: TGTGCCAGCAGACGCGACAGGGAAAAACAGTTCTTC. Translated, it gives CASRRDREKQFF.

The V gene is TRBV28, the J gene TRBJ1-5, with D possibly TRBD1 on 5 matching bases. Germline V lookup: CDR1 MDHEN, CDR2 SYDVKM. V was pared by 7 bases and J by 4 bases, with 8 bases between. There are 12 residues in the CDR3. CDR3 coding DNA: TGTGCCAGCACAGGGCCAAATCAGCCCCAGCATTTT. It is translated as CASTGPNQPQHF. The full variable domain, in which reference TRBV28 and TRBJ1-5 provide the parts outside the CDR3, is DVKVTQSSRYLVKRTGEKVFLECVQDMDHENMFWYRQDPGLGLRLIYFSYDVKMKEKGDIPEGYSVSREKKERFSLILESASTNQTSMYLCASTGPNQPQHFGDGTRLSIL.

The chain couples TRBV5-1 to TRBJ2-2; 12 nucleotides line up with TRBD2. The ends lost 2 bases at V and 2 bases at J; junction bases unmatched: 4. CDR1 is SGHRS, CDR2 YFSETQ, per germline. The CDR3 spans 17 residues. The CDR3 DNA reads as TGCGCCAGCAGCTTACGACTAGCGGGGGCAAACACCGGGGAGCTGTTTTTT. Encoded protein: CASSLRLAGANTGELFF.

This clone was counted only a few times. The chain joins TRBV27 to TRBJ1-5; no definite D call. Trimming pared 5 bases from V and 6 bases from J, leaving 23 bases between. The CDR3 runs 17 residues. The germline V gene has CDR1 MNHEY and CDR2 SMNVEV (reference sequence). The DNA for the CDR3 is TGTGCCAGCAGTCCCGGAGCAGACCCTTTGCGGGGTCAGCCCCAGCATTTT. This sequence encodes CASSPGADPLRGQPQHF.

This rearrangement joins TRBV19 to TRBJ2-7; D perhaps matches TRBD1 (5 bases). V dropped 6 bases and J dropped 0 bases, with 9 bases sitting between them. The CDR3 runs to 13 residues. Germline assignment: CDR1 LNHDA and CDR2 SQIVND (reference sequence). For the CDR3, the DNA is TGTGCCAGTAGCCAGGGTGACTCCTACGAGCAGTACTTC. Its translation is CASSQGDSYEQYF. The full variable domain, completed using reference TRBV19 and TRBJ2-7, is DGGITQSPKYLFRKEGQNVTLSCEQNLNHDAMYWYRQDPGQGLRLIYYSQIVNDFQKGDIAEGYSVSREKKESFPLTVTSAQKNPTAFYLCASSQGDSYEQYFGPGTRLTVT.

The chain couples TRBV5-1 to TRBJ2-6; D is perhaps TRBD2 (5 bases). Trimming cost V 4 bases and J 0 bases, with 11 bases left between them. The germline CDR1 and CDR2 sequences are SGHRS and YFSETQ. The CDR3 length is 16 residues. The DNA for the CDR3 is TGCGCCAGCAGCCTGACTGGGAGCTCTGGGGCCAACGTCCTGACTTTC. This encodes CASSLTGSSGANVLTF.

The genes are TRBV19 and TRBJ1-6; 9 positions match TRBD1. Germline-derived CDR1 and CDR2 are LNHDA and SQIVND (reference sequence). With V trimmed by 5 bases and J by 6 bases, 14 bases remained unmatched. This CDR3 contains 18 residues. CDR3: CASSVDRGKGLSNSPLHF. In DNA form, the CDR3 reads TGTGCCAGTAGTGTCGACAGGGGGAAAGGCCTATCTAATTCACCCCTCCACTTT.

The rearrangement links TRBV7-8 to TRBJ2-7; no firm D call. This CDR3 comprises 12 residues. V shed 6 bases and J shed 4 bases, with 10 bases lying between them. Germline values: CDR1 SGHVS, CDR2 FQNEAQ. The CDR3 protein is CASSPRRYEQYF. CDR3 nucleotides: TGTGCCAGCAGTCCGCGGAGATACGAGCAGTACTTC.

The genes are TRBV5-1 and TRBJ2-3, with 12 bases fitting TRBD2. V lost 4 bases to trimming and J lost 4 bases; unmatched junction nucleotides: 16. CDR3 length: 19 amino acids. Looked up from germline, CDR1 is SGHRS and CDR2 is YFSETQ. The CDR3 reads CASSHLPSGGAGLSDTQYF. Here the CDR3 DNA reads TGCGCCAGCAGCCACCTACCTAGCGGGGGGGCCGGGTTATCAGATACGCAGTATTTT.

This clone was detected only once. V usage is TRBV9 and J usage is TRBJ2-1; TRBD2 aligns across 8 bases. Trimming at V came to 4 bases and at J to 5 bases, leaving 11 bases not matched to a gene. The CDR3 is 16 amino acids. The V gene's germline CDR1 is SGDLS and CDR2 YYNGEE. CDR3 in amino acids: CASSPRGAGAHNEQFF. The CDR3 DNA follows: TGTGCCAGCAGCCCCCGAGGAGCGGGAGCCCACAATGAGCAGTTCTTC. Filled out from reference TRBV9 and TRBJ2-1, the complete variable domain reads DSGVTQTPKHLITATGQRVTLRCSPRSGDLSVYWYQQSLDQGLQFLIQYYNGEERAKGNILERFSAQQFPDLHSELNLSSLELGDSALYFCASSPRGAGAHNEQFFGPGTRLTVL.

The V and J genes are TRBV7-3 and TRBJ2-1; possibly TRBD2 for D (6 bases). Germline-derived CDR1 and CDR2 are SGHTA and FQGTGA. The CDR3 has 15 residues. Trimming took off 5 bases at V and 1 base at J, with 12 bases between the two ends. CDR3 sequence reads: CASSPGGNSYNEQFF. DNA for the CDR3: TGTGCCAGCAGCCCTGGGGGGAATTCCTACAATGAGCAGTTCTTC.

This clone appeared once. CDR3 residues: CAWTGTRGTDTQYF. In nucleotides, the CDR3 is TGTGCCTGGACCGGGACTAGGGGCACAGATACGCAGTATTTT. This sequence joins TRBV30 and TRBJ2-3; 8 bases are shared with TRBD2. CDR1 and CDR2 (germline): GTSNPN, SVGIG (reference sequence). CDR3 length: 14 amino acids. The V gene end was trimmed by 4 bases and the J gene end by 1 base; junction bases not matched to a gene: 4.

V gene TRBV5-1 combines with J gene TRBJ2-1, with D tentatively TRBD1 (6 bases). CDR1 and CDR2 from the germline V gene are SGHRS and YFSETQ. V was pared by 2 bases and J by 3 bases, with 9 bases between. The CDR3 is made up of 14 amino acids. CDR3 bases: TGCGCCAGCAGCTTTATGACAGGCTACAATGAGCAGTTCTTC. It specifies CASSFMTGYNEQFF.

This chain uses TRBV7-2 with TRBJ1-2; TRBD1 aligns across 7 bases. This CDR3 is 14 amino acids long. The germline V gene has CDR1 SGHTA and CDR2 FQGNSA. With 5 bases clipped from V and 2 bases from J, the junction kept 5 bases outside the gene matches. In DNA, the CDR3 is TGTGCCAGCAGCACCCGGACAGGAAACTATGGCTACACCTTC. Encoded protein: CASSTRTGNYGYTF.